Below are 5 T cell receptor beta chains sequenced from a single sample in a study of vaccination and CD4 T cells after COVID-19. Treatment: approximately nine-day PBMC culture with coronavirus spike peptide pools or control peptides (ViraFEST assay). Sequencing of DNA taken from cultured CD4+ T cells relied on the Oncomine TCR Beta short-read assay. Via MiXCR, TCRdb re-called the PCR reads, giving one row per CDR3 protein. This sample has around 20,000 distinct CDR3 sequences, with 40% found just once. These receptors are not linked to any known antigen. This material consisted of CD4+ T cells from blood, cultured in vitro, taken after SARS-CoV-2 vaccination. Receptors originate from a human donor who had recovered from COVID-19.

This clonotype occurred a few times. This chain's CDR3 is CASSLEAATNEKLFF. The CDR3 bases are TGTGCCAGCAGCTTAGAGGCAGCAACTAATGAAAAACTGTTTTTT. This chain links TRBV7-9 with TRBJ1-4; unclear D gene. The germline V gene encodes CDR1 SEHNR and CDR2 FQNEAQ (reference sequence). This CDR3 spans 15 amino acids. Trimming removed 1 base from V and 0 bases from J, with 6 bases in between.

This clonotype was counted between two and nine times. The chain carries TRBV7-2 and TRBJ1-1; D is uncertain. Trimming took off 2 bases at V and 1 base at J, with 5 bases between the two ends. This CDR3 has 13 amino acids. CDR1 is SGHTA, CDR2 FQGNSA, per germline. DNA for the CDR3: TGTGCCAGCAGCTTAAACGGGAACACTGAAGCTTTCTTT. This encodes CASSLNGNTEAFF.

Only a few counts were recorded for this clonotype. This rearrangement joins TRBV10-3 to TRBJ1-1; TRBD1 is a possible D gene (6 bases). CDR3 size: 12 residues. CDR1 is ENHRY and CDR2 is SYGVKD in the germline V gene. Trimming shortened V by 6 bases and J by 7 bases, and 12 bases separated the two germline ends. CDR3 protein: CAIRGATNEAFF. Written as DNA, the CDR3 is TGTGCCATCAGGGGGGCAACTAATGAAGCTTTCTTT.

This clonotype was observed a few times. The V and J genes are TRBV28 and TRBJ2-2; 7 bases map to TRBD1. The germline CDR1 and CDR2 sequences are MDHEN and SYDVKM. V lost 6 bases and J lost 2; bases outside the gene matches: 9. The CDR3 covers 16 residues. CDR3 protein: CASSPLGTVNTGELFF. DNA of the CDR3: TGTGCCAGCAGCCCGCTGGGGACAGTTAACACCGGGGAGCTGTTTTTT.

The CDR3 region is CSARSTGREMNTEAFF. CDR3 DNA sequence: TGCAGTGCTAGATCGACAGGGAGAGAAATGAACACTGAAGCTTTCTTT. The chain recombines TRBV20-1 with TRBJ1-1; 7 bases are a match to TRBD1. The CDR3 loop spans 16 amino acids. The junction had 9 bases not matched to a gene; V was cut back by 2 bases and J by 0 bases. Germline-derived CDR1 and CDR2 are DFQATT and SNEGSKA (reference sequence).